This T cell receptor (beta chain) was documented in a study of tumor-infiltrating lymphocytes in oesophageal squamous cell carcinoma. TCRdb re-derived calls from the PCR reads in MiXCR, one entry per CDR3 protein. The data hold over 15,000 distinct CDR3 sequences, with less than 50% observed a single time. Per the germline V gene, CDR1 is SEHNR and CDR2 is FQNEAQ (reference sequence). This CDR3 is 16 amino acids long. Germline trimming cut 5 bases from V and 3 bases from J; bases unmatched to any gene: 13. This TCR was recovered from a male donor with esophageal squamous cell carcinoma. The sample was blood. V and J are TRBV7-9 and TRBJ2-7; 7 nucleotides line up with TRBD1. The CDR3 spells CASSVSGTVKNYEQYF. The CDR3 coding sequence is TGTGCCAGCAGCGTCTCCGGGACAGTGAAGAACTACGAGCAGTACTTC.